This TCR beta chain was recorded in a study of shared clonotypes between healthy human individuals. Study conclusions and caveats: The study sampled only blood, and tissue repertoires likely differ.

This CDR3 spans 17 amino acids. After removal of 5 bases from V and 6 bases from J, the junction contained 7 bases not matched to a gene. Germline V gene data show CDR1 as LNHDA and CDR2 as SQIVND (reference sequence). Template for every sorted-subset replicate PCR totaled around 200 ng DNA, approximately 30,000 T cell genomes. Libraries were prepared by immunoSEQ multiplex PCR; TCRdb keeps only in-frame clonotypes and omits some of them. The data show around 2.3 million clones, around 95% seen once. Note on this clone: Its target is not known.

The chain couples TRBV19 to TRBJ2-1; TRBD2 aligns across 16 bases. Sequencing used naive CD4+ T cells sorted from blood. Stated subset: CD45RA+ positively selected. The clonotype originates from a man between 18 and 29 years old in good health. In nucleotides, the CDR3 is TGTGCCAGTAGTTCACTGGGACTAGCGGGAGGGAGCAATGAGCAGTTCTTC. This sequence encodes CASSSLGLAGGSNEQFF.